Listed below are T cell receptor beta chains from one sample, sequenced in a study of T cell responses to AZD1222 COVID-19 vaccine. The table came from immunoSEQ multiplex PCR; TCRdb's copy has only in-frame clones and leaves some out. The sample comprises over 120,000 clones, around 90% of which are singletons, and 1.7% rests with the top ten. Specimen: peripheral blood, collected on day 0 of AZD1222 vaccination. The receptors were sampled from an adult in good health. CDR3s include the opening cysteine and the closing phenylalanine or tryptophan. Fields, in order: CDR3 DNA, CDR3 protein, clone size, V gene, D gene, J gene. The D gene is left open where the match is weak. The size entry is marked missing in some rows and otherwise reads once, few, many or a size class.

TGTGCCAGCAGTGAAATGGACGGGAATGGCTACACCTTC | CASSEMDGNGYTF | - | TRBV6-1 | - | TRBJ1-2
TGCGCCAGCAGCGATCCTCAGGGGGGAGACGAGCAGTACTTC | CASSDPQGGDEQYF | - | TRBV5-1 | - | TRBJ2-7
TGTGCCAGCAGCTTTCGAGGACAGGGGGCCGAGACCCAGTACTTC | CASSFRGQGAETQYF | - | TRBV7-3 | TRBD1 | TRBJ2-5
TGTGCCAGCAGCTTGAGATGGGTGGCAGAAACTAACTATGGCTACACCTTC | CASSLRWVAETNYGYTF | - | TRBV7-8 | - | TRBJ1-2
TGTGCCAGCAGTGAAAGGGCCTATGGCTACACCTTC | CASSERAYGYTF | - | TRBV25-1 | - | TRBJ1-2
TGTGCCAGCAGTTACTCGACGGGGACAGGGCGCACAGATACGCAGTATTTT | CASSYSTGTGRTDTQYF | - | TRBV6-2/TRBV6-3 | TRBD1 | TRBJ2-3
TGCGCCAGCAGCTCTGGACCCAATCAGCCCCAGCATTTT | CASSSGPNQPQHF | - | TRBV5-1 | - | TRBJ1-5
TGTGCCATCAGGAGGCAGGGCGGCTACACCTTC | CAIRRQGGYTF | once | TRBV10-3 | - | TRBJ1-2
TGCAGCGGTGATGCGGGGGGTACGCAGTATTTT | CSGDAGGTQYF | - | TRBV29-1 | TRBD2 | TRBJ2-3
TGCAGCGCCGGAACAGGGTGGGGAATGAACACTGAAGCTTTCTTT | CSAGTGWGMNTEAFF | - | TRBV29-1 | - | TRBJ1-1
TGCAGCGTGCAGGGGGCGACGAACACTGAAGCTTTCTTT | CSVQGATNTEAFF | - | TRBV29-1 | TRBD1 | TRBJ1-1
TGTGCCAGCAGCTCCGACATGCAGTTTGGCTACACCTTC | CASSSDMQFGYTF | few | TRBV5-4 | - | TRBJ1-2
TGTGCCAGCAGTCCCCGCGCGGGAACAAGGAATGAGCAGTTCTTC | CASSPRAGTRNEQFF | - | TRBV6-5 | - | TRBJ2-1
TGTGCCAGCAGCCCCGGGGGCCTATATGGCTACACCTTC | CASSPGGLYGYTF | - | TRBV3-1/TRBV3-2 | - | TRBJ1-2
TGTGCCAGCAGTTACCCATACGAGCAGTACTTC | CASSYPYEQYF | few | TRBV6-5 | - | TRBJ2-7
TGTGCCTGGAGTGTATCTGTGCTCTACGAGCAGTACTTC | CAWSVSVLYEQYF | - | TRBV30 | - | TRBJ2-7
TGTGCCAGCAGTTTAGGATGGCAAAACTATGGCTACACCTTC | CASSLGWQNYGYTF | - | TRBV28 | - | TRBJ1-2
TGTGCCAGCAGTCCAACAGGTCTGAGAGCTTTCTTT | CASSPTGLRAFF | once | TRBV12-3/TRBV12-4 | - | TRBJ1-1
TGTGCCTGGAGTGTAGGGCGCGGGACTTCTAATGAAAAACTGTTTTTT | CAWSVGRGTSNEKLFF | - | TRBV30 | - | TRBJ1-4
TGTGCCAGCACCCTTGAAGGCAGGGGCCAGGAGCAGTACTTC | CASTLEGRGQEQYF | - | TRBV5-4 | - | TRBJ2-7
TGTGCCAGCAACCTGACACCTGAGCGCACCGGGGAGCTGTTTTTT | CASNLTPERTGELFF | - | TRBV6-5 | - | TRBJ2-2
TGTGCCAGCAGCTTGTATAGGGGAGATGAAGCTTTCTTT | CASSLYRGDEAFF | - | TRBV5-4 | - | TRBJ1-1
TGTGCCGGGACCGTAAAGGCGGGAGATACGCAGTATTTT | CAGTVKAGDTQYF | - | TRBV30 | - | TRBJ2-3
TGCGCCAGCAGCCCTCTCGGGACAAGAGACACCGGGGAGCTGTTTTTT | CASSPLGTRDTGELFF | - | TRBV5-1 | - | TRBJ2-2
TGCAGCGTTGAGGGCGGGAGTATCAACGAGCAGTACTTC | CSVEGGSINEQYF | - | TRBV29-1 | TRBD2 | TRBJ2-7
TGTGCCAGCAGTGAAAGGGCGATGAACACTGAAGCTTTCTTT | CASSERAMNTEAFF | - | TRBV2 | - | TRBJ1-1
TGTGCCTGGGACAGGGGACTGTACGAGCAGTACTTC | CAWDRGLYEQYF | few | TRBV30 | TRBD1 | TRBJ2-7
TGTGCCAGCAGTTTCGAGGTCGGGGAGCTGTTTTTT | CASSFEVGELFF | - | TRBV28 | - | TRBJ2-2
TGTGCCAGCAGTTCCTGGGTCCGGGGACTAGCGGGAGGGATCACAGATACGCAGTATTTT | CASSSWVRGLAGGITDTQYF | once | TRBV6-9 | TRBD2 | TRBJ2-3
TGTGCCACCTATATCGGGGCCCCTCTAATAGCGGGAGTGGGGGAGCAGTACTTC | CATYIGAPLIAGVGEQYF | - | TRBV24-1 | TRBD2 | TRBJ2-7
TGTGCCAGCAGCTCCCTCCGCTGGAGGGCCCCGGGGGAAGAGCAGTACTTC | CASSSLRWRAPGEEQYF | once | TRBV7-9 | - | TRBJ2-7
TGTGCCAGCAGCATACCCCCTTTCGAAAAACTGTTTTTT | CASSIPPFEKLFF | - | TRBV13 | - | TRBJ1-4
TGTGCCAGCAGTGAAACCGACAGGGACTCGGATGAAGCTTTCTTT | CASSETDRDSDEAFF | - | TRBV25-1 | TRBD1 | TRBJ1-1
TGTGCCAGTTCGGCCAGGGGGCCCTCTGGCTACACCTTC | CASSARGPSGYTF | - | TRBV19 | TRBD1 | TRBJ1-2
TGTGCCAGCAGCCTCCCGACACAGGTGCGCTATGGCTACACCTTC | CASSLPTQVRYGYTF | - | TRBV5-4 | - | TRBJ1-2
TGTGCCAGCAACCAACAGGGGGCTGAAGCTTTCTTT | CASNQQGAEAFF | - | TRBV2 | TRBD1 | TRBJ1-1